A single sample is the source of the 20 T cell receptor beta chains below, sequenced in a study of T cell responses to AZD1222 COVID-19 vaccine. Assay used: immunoSEQ multiplex PCR; TCRdb lists only in-frame clones, some missing. The repertoire holds 84,000 or so clones, with roughly 87% as singletons. The sequences come from peripheral blood, collected on day 0 of MenACWY control vaccination. The receptors here all came from an adult in good health.

CDR3 sequence (DNA): TGTGCCAGCAGCTTTGACGGGGGAAGTTCACCCCTCCACTTT. Protein product: CASSFDGGSSPLHF. This chain connects TRBV9 to TRBJ1-6; maybe TRBD1 (5 bases). The germline CDR1 and CDR2 sequences are SGDLS and YYNGEE. The CDR3 has 14 residues. V was trimmed by 4 bases and J by 9 bases, leaving 14 bases between them. The full variable domain, in which reference TRBV9 and TRBJ1-6 provide the parts outside the CDR3, is DSGVTQTPKHLITATGQRVTLRCSPRSGDLSVYWYQQSLDQGLQFLIQYYNGEERAKGNILERFSAQQFPDLHSELNLSSLELGDSALYFCASSFDGGSSPLHFGNGTRLTVT.

The V gene is TRBV7-9, the J gene TRBJ2-5, with D perhaps TRBD2 (5 bases). Germline V gives CDR1 SEHNR, CDR2 FQNEAQ (reference sequence). V lost 1 base, J lost 5 bases, and 14 bases lay in between. The CDR3 sequence is 15 residues long. The CDR3 nucleotides are TGTGCCAGCAGCTTAGTCAGCACTCCGGGGGAGACCCAGTACTTC. Encoded protein: CASSLVSTPGETQYF.

The chain links TRBV30 to TRBJ1-6, with D unresolved. Germline V gives CDR1 GTSNPN, CDR2 SVGIG (reference sequence). Trimming took off 1 base at V and 0 bases at J, with 7 bases between the two ends. The CDR3 spans 15 residues. DNA for the CDR3: TGTGCCTGGAGTGGGTTGAGCTCCTATAATTCACCCCTCCACTTT. Protein: CAWSGLSSYNSPLHF.

Written as DNA, the CDR3 is TGTGCCAGCAGCTTCCCGGGGCAGCCCCAGCATTTT. Protein product: CASSFPGQPQHF. The chain uses TRBV7-8 and TRBJ1-5; D ambiguous. The ends were cut back, 3 bases at V and 7 bases at J, with 7 bases in the middle. Germline lookup yields CDR1 SGHVS and CDR2 FQNEAQ. The CDR3 spans 12 residues. Full variable domain (remainder filled in from reference TRBV7-8 and TRBJ1-5): GAGVSQSPRYKVAKRGQDVALRCDPISGHVSLFWYQQALGQGPEFLTYFQNEAQLDKSGLPSDRFFAERPEGSVSTLKIQRTQQEDSAVYLCASSFPGQPQHFGDGTRLSIL.

The V call is TRBV11-2, the J call TRBJ2-3; 8 nucleotides line up with TRBD1. CDR1 SGHAT and CDR2 FQNNGV come from the germline V gene. Trimming took 3 bases from V and 3 from J; bases not matched to a gene: 2. This CDR3 region has 14 residues. CDR3 sequence (DNA): TGTGCCAGCAGCTTGGGACAGGCGACAGATACGCAGTATTTT. Translated: CASSLGQATDTQYF.

In its sample, this clone is medium-sized. The gene calls are TRBV2 and TRBJ2-7; 14 positions agree with TRBD2. The V segment lost 4 bases and the J segment 4 bases; nucleotides outside the gene matches: 9. Looked up from germline, CDR1 is SNHLY and CDR2 is FYNNEI. The CDR3 consists of 17 residues. DNA for the CDR3: TGTGCCAGCAGTGCGACCTTGACTAGCGGGGGGGAGTACGAGCAGTACTTC. Translating it yields CASSATLTSGGEYEQYF.

This chain links TRBV10-1 with TRBJ1-1; TRBD1 might be the D (5 bases). Trimming took off 7 bases at V and 6 bases at J, with 18 bases between the two ends. CDR1 and CDR2 (germline): WNHNN, SYGVQD (reference sequence). CDR3 length: 14 residues. The CDR3 nucleotides are TGCGCCAGCATACGAGACCAGGGTTATGCTGAAGCTTTCTTT. Its protein is CASIRDQGYAEAFF.

The V call is TRBV9, the J call TRBJ2-7; perhaps TRBD1 as D (6 bases). Germline CDR1 reads SGDLS; CDR2 reads YYNGEE. This CDR3 region has 13 residues. Trimming cost V 0 bases and J 3 bases, with 7 bases left between them. The chain's CDR3 is CASSVGTVYEQYF. In DNA form, the CDR3 reads TGTGCCAGCAGCGTAGGGACAGTCTACGAGCAGTACTTC.

The genes are TRBV2 and TRBJ2-7; a possible D gene is TRBD2 (6 bases). The CDR3 has 13 amino acids. The V gene lost 3 bases and the J gene lost 3 bases, with 9 bases spanning the gap. Looked up from germline, CDR1 is SNHLY and CDR2 is FYNNEI. CDR3 nucleotide sequence: TGTGCCAGCAGTGAGGGGGGTTACTACGAGCAGTACTTC. Residues: CASSEGGYYEQYF.

The chain joins TRBV5-6 to TRBJ1-1, with TRBD1 matching over 7 bases. With 0 bases clipped from V and 5 bases from J, the junction kept 4 bases outside the gene matches. The CDR3 covers 14 residues. Germline-derived CDR1 and CDR2 are SGHDT and YYEEEE. The CDR3 sequence: CASSLGQGKTEAFF. Here the CDR3 DNA reads TGTGCCAGCAGCTTGGGACAGGGTAAGACTGAAGCTTTCTTT.

The chain joins TRBV20-1 to TRBJ2-7, with a tentative D call TRBD1 (6 bases). From germline, CDR1 is DFQATT and CDR2 SNEGSKA (reference sequence). Deletions cut 3 bases from V and 6 bases from J, with 9 bases between. The CDR3 is made up of 11 amino acids. The CDR3 sequence: CSARLQGEQYF. CDR3 nucleotides: TGCAGTGCTAGGTTACAGGGCGAGCAGTACTTC.

This clone has just one count. CDR3 sequence (DNA): TGTGCCAGCAGCCAATCGTCAGTCTCCTATGGCTACACCTTC. Its protein product is CASSQSSVSYGYTF. The V and J genes are TRBV16 and TRBJ1-2; D call uncertain. The CDR3 runs 14 residues. Looked up from germline, CDR1 is KGHSY and CDR2 is FQNENV. V was shortened by 0 bases and J by 4 bases, with 9 bases between the two germline ends.

In this sample, this clone turned up once. The rearrangement uses TRBV5-6 and TRBJ1-5, with 7 bases aligning to TRBD1. CDR3 length: 16 amino acids. Germline trimming cut 4 bases from V and 6 bases from J; bases unmatched to any gene: 13. Per the germline V gene, CDR1 is SGHDT and CDR2 is YYEEEE. In nucleotides, the CDR3 is TGTGCCAGCAGCCGACGACAGGGACCAATTACTCAGCCCCAGCATTTT. It encodes CASSRRQGPITQPQHF.

The chain recombines TRBV7-2 with TRBJ2-4; 7 bases are shared with TRBD1. The CDR3 runs 15 residues. Looked up from germline, CDR1 is SGHTA and CDR2 is FQGNSA. J gave up 7 bases and V 4 bases, and 10 bases lay outside the gene matches. CDR3 DNA sequence: TGTGCCAGCAGCTCGAGACAGGGTAGATCTAACATTCAGTACTTC. Protein: CASSSRQGRSNIQYF.

The chain combines TRBV7-2 with TRBJ2-2; 10 positions agree with TRBD1. The CDR3 length is 16 residues. CDR1 is SGHTA, CDR2 FQGNSA, per germline. The junction had 5 bases not matched to a gene; V was cut back by 3 bases and J by 4 bases. CDR3 bases: TGTGCCAGCAGCTTGGGATGGACAGGGGGCACCGGGGAGCTGTTTTTT. Protein: CASSLGWTGGTGELFF.

This chain uses TRBV10-3 with TRBJ1-2; possibly TRBD1 for D (6 bases). Looked up from germline, CDR1 is ENHRY and CDR2 is SYGVKD. The CDR3 is 13 amino acids. Trimming cost V 2 bases and J 4 bases, with 8 bases left between them. The CDR3 sequence is CAISESRGYGYTF. CDR3 coding DNA: TGTGCCATCAGTGAGAGCAGGGGCTATGGCTACACCTTC.

The rearrangement joins TRBV19 to TRBJ2-3; 7 bases fit TRBD2. This CDR3 is 15 amino acids long. V lost 3 bases, J lost 3 bases, and 6 bases stayed unmatched. Germline V gene sequence: CDR1 LNHDA, CDR2 SQIVND (reference sequence). The CDR3 DNA reads TGTGCCAGTAGTATTATGGTGGGGGGGACAGATACGCAGTATTTT. Protein sequence: CASSIMVGGTDTQYF.

The chain couples TRBV6-6 to TRBJ2-1; D is ambiguous. CDR3 size: 13 residues. With 5 bases removed from V and 7 bases from J, the gap between germline ends came to 12 bases. From germline, CDR1 is MNHNY and CDR2 SVGAGI (reference sequence). The CDR3 nucleotides are TGTGCCAGCAGTGCAGACCCCCGTAATGAGCAGTTCTTC. It specifies CASSADPRNEQFF.

The V gene is TRBV7-8, the J gene TRBJ2-7; D is ambiguous. Germline lookup yields CDR1 SGHVS and CDR2 FQNEAQ. V was shortened by 4 bases and J by 5 bases, with 9 bases between the two germline ends. This CDR3 comprises 12 residues. Here the CDR3 reads CASSSSTHEQYF. The CDR3 DNA follows: TGTGCCAGCAGCTCGTCCACCCACGAGCAGTACTTC.

The V gene is TRBV7-9, the J gene TRBJ1-2, with D possibly TRBD1 on 6 matching bases. V was cut by 0 bases and J by 6 bases, with 17 bases left in between. The V gene's germline CDR1 is SEHNR and CDR2 FQNEAQ (reference sequence). CDR3 size: 16 residues. The CDR3 sequence is CASSLAVGGAPDGYTF. The CDR3 coding sequence is TGTGCCAGCAGCTTAGCGGTCGGGGGCGCCCCGGATGGCTACACCTTC.